Listed below are T cell receptor beta chains from one sample, sequenced in a study of blood T cells in healthy people across ages. TCRdb used MiXCR to reprocess the 5' RACE reads, holding one entry per CDR3 protein. The sample comprises some 790,000 distinct CDR3 sequences, around 28% of which are singletons, and 17% rests with the top ten. Sequencing was performed on blood. The receptor source for this set is a woman over 75 in good health. CDR3s include the opening cysteine and the closing phenylalanine or tryptophan. The order of the fields is V gene, CDR3 length, J gene, CDR3 protein.

TRBV20-1	16	TRBJ1-1	CSARDPRVTMNTEAFF
TRBV12-3/TRBV12-4	15	TRBJ2-3	CATYGRRGSTDTQYF
TRBV7-2	15	TRBJ2-5	CASSLRSVSRNAQYF
TRBV20-1	13	TRBJ2-7	CSASRDIPYEQYF
TRBV12-3/TRBV12-4	15	TRBJ1-2	CASSPRDRPSYGYTF
TRBV7-2	14	TRBJ2-7	CASSGRRGSYEQYF
TRBV5-1	16	TRBJ1-2	CASSLESGAGNYGYTF
TRBV24-1	16	-	CATSEPLAGGGLTQYF
TRBV11-2	15	TRBJ2-2	CASSLLGQSTGELFF
TRBV4-1	17	TRBJ2-1	CASSPSFGAGGENEQFF
TRBV6-2/TRBV6-3	15	TRBJ2-3	CASSYLGAGGDTQYF
TRBV7-2	14	TRBJ1-5	CASSPESINQPQHF
TRBV30	14	TRBJ1-4	CARSSTEKDERLFF
TRBV9	14	TRBJ1-2	CASSGVDGRYGYTF